The entry below gives a single TCR beta chain sequence along with its context. Its antigen is as yet unknown. TCRdb's table, derived via immunoSEQ multiplex PCR, lists solely in-frame clones and lacks some. The sample shows approximately 9,100 clones, about 91% of them seen only once. Trimming cost V 4 bases and J 6 bases; bases outside gene matches: 5. Germline-derived CDR1 and CDR2 are SGHAT and FQNNGV. This CDR3 is built from 13 residues. The data stem from a study of lymphopenia after photon versus proton radiotherapy. General study findings and limits: Post-nadir TCR diversity decline inversely tracked overall survival among those who died. Under photons, naive T cells and diversity fell while effector/memory populations rose. Oligoclonal CD8+ Temra expansion after nadir drove photon patients' diversity drop. Survival link was tested only in deceased patients; proton benefit remains a possibility.

This sequence joins TRBV11-2 and TRBJ1-1; 7 bases agree with TRBD1. This TCR was recovered from an older man with cholangiocarcinoma. The source was peripheral blood, collected from a patient treated with photon-based radiotherapy. The CDR3 nucleotides read TGTGCCAGCAGCTCCAGGGGGGCCGCTGAAGCTTTCTTT. This translates into CASSSRGAAEAFF.